Below are 22 T cell receptor beta chains sequenced from a single sample in a study of blood T cells in healthy people across ages. The use of a sample-barcoded 5' primer and a J-beta primer mix characterized a second PCR of roughly 6 to 12 cycles. TCRdb passed the 5' RACE reads through MiXCR, listing each CDR3 protein once. Altogether 800,000 to 950,000 distinct CDR3 sequences are present, approximately 49% being singletons, with the ten largest covering 13%. Sequencing was carried out using blood. Source of these receptors: a man aged 25-40 years in good health.

The table lists this clonotype with a few counts. The rearrangement links TRBV5-1 to TRBJ2-4, with a possible D match to TRBD1 (8 bases). This CDR3 comprises 14 residues. From germline, CDR1 is SGHRS and CDR2 YFSETQ. V lost 1 base to trimming and J lost 13 bases, with 18 bases between them. The CDR3 sequence: CASSLPTGEGEQYF. The CDR3 DNA is TGCGCCAGCAGCTTGCCGACAGGGGAGGGTGAGCAGTACTTC.

The gene calls are TRBV12-3 or TRBV12-4 and TRBJ2-1; D is unclear. The CDR3 is 11 residues long. V was trimmed by 7 bases and J by 4 bases, leaving 5 bases between them. CDR3 residues: CASMEYNEQFF. CDR3 nucleotide sequence: TGTGCCAGCATGGAGTACAATGAGCAGTTCTTC.

The chain carries TRBV15 and TRBJ2-6; D remains unclear. The CDR3 has 19 residues. V lost 2 bases and J lost 0, with 17 bases in between. Looked up from germline, CDR1 is LNHNV and CDR2 is YYDKDF (reference sequence). CDR3 sequence (DNA): TGTGCCACCAGCAGACTAGACACCTTTCTATCCTCTGGGGCCAACGTCCTGACTTTC. Residues: CATSRLDTFLSSGANVLTF.

The gene calls are TRBV27 and TRBJ2-3, with D unclear. The germline V gene has CDR1 MNHEY and CDR2 SMNVEV (reference sequence). This CDR3 region has 12 residues. Deletions cut 4 bases from V and 4 bases from J, with 6 bases between. CDR3 in amino acids: CASSSLSDTQYF. The CDR3, as DNA: TGTGCCAGCAGTTCCTTATCAGATACGCAGTATTTT.

This clonotype was picked up a small number of times. V is TRBV18 and J is TRBJ1-2; no firm D call. The CDR3 totals 13 residues. The V and J ends lost 0 bases and 7 bases respectively, with 9 bases between them. Germline V gene data show CDR1 as KGHSH and CDR2 as LQKENI. The CDR3 sequence: CASSPPSGFGYTF. The CDR3 DNA reads as TGTGCCAGCTCACCACCATCCGGGTTTGGCTACACCTTC.

Points on this clonotype: Since a much larger clone is just one base distant, this may be a read error. V and J are TRBV20-1 and TRBJ2-7, with D perhaps matching TRBD1 (6 bases). The germline gives CDR1 DFQATT, CDR2 SNEGSKA (reference sequence). The CDR3 consists of 14 residues. CDR3 residues: CGARGQGRVSEQYF. CDR3 DNA sequence: TGCGGTGCTAGAGGGCAGGGGCGGGTAAGCGAGCAGTACTTC.

V is TRBV29-1 and J is TRBJ1-4, with D possibly matching TRBD1 (5 bases). Germline values: CDR1 SQVTM, CDR2 ANQGSEA. The CDR3 has 12 residues. V lost 1 base, J lost 11 bases, and 11 bases lay in between. For the CDR3, the DNA is TGCAGCGTTGAAGCGCCGGGGGGGAAACTGTTTTTT. It is translated as CSVEAPGGKLFF. Combining the CDR3 with reference TRBV29-1 and TRBJ1-4 gives the whole variable domain SAVISQKPSRDICQRGTSLTIQCQVDSQVTMMFWYRQQPGQSLTLIATANQGSEATYESGFVIDKFPISRPNLTFSTLTVSNMSPEDSSIYLCSVEAPGGKLFFGSGTQLSVL.

CDR3 coding DNA: TGCAGTGCTAGATCCCGTAAGCGGGGGGGCCTAACTTCCGACACAGATACGCAGTATTTT. The encoded protein is CSARSRKRGGLTSDTDTQYF. The chain recombines TRBV20-1 with TRBJ2-3, with 10 bases that match TRBD2. The V and J ends lost 2 bases and 2 bases, in that order; junction bases with no gene match: 19. The germline V gene encodes CDR1 DFQATT and CDR2 SNEGSKA (reference sequence). The CDR3 length is 20 residues.

The genes are TRBV27 and TRBJ2-3; 11 nucleotides align to TRBD2. CDR1 and CDR2 from the germline V gene are MNHEY and SMNVEV (reference sequence). The CDR3 is 15 amino acids. The junction had 2 bases not matched to a gene; V was cut back by 0 bases and J by 6 bases. CDR3 loop: CASSLSTSGEDTQYF. The CDR3, as DNA: TGTGCCAGCAGTTTATCGACTAGCGGGGAGGATACGCAGTATTTT.

This chain joins TRBV7-2 and TRBJ2-3, with TRBD1 matching over 9 bases. The CDR3 consists of 16 residues. The J segment lost 5 bases and the V segment lost 5 bases, leaving 11 bases of the junction unmatched. Looked up from germline, CDR1 is SGHTA and CDR2 is FQGNSA. CDR3 residues: CASSPFGTGMVDTQYF. The CDR3 nucleotides read TGTGCCAGCAGCCCGTTCGGGACAGGGATGGTAGATACGCAGTATTTT.

J is TRBJ2-7 and V is TRBV7-6; D may be TRBD1 (6 bases). V lost 10 bases to trimming and J lost 3 bases, with 22 bases between them. The germline gives CDR1 SGHVS, CDR2 FNYEAQ. The CDR3 is 15 residues long. The CDR3 here is CATASGPGQRYEQYF. The CDR3 region has the DNA TGTGCCACCGCATCGGGCCCAGGACAGCGCTACGAGCAGTACTTC.

Many counts were recorded for this clonotype. The chain carries TRBV27 and TRBJ1-6; D not certain. Germline V gene sequence: CDR1 MNHEY, CDR2 SMNVEV (reference sequence). This CDR3 region has 17 residues. Trimming shortened V by 0 bases and J by 4 bases, and 13 bases separated the two germline ends. CDR3 sequence: CASSLSITQNYNSPLHF. In DNA, the CDR3 is TGTGCCAGCAGTTTATCGATAACACAGAATTATAATTCACCCCTCCACTTT.

The chain employs TRBV27 and TRBJ2-6; D not certain. This CDR3 has 15 amino acids. Germline lookup yields CDR1 MNHEY and CDR2 SMNVEV (reference sequence). Trimming cost V 4 bases and J 0 bases, with 7 bases left between them. The chain's CDR3 is CASSYSVSGANVLTF. The CDR3 DNA sequence: TGTGCCAGCAGTTATTCGGTCTCTGGGGCCAACGTCCTGACTTTC.

V is TRBV27 and J is TRBJ2-1; a possible D gene is TRBD2 (5 bases). CDR1 is MNHEY, CDR2 SMNVEV, per germline (reference sequence). CDR3 length equals 13 residues. V lost 9 bases to trimming and J lost 5 bases, with 14 bases between them. CDR3 loop: CASFTGYNNEQFF. The DNA of the CDR3 is TGTGCCAGTTTTACGGGATATAACAATGAGCAGTTCTTC.

This clonotype occurred a few times. V is TRBV7-2 and J is TRBJ2-7; 8 bases are shared with TRBD2. Germline assignment: CDR1 SGHTA and CDR2 FQGNSA. V was pared by 3 bases and J by 0 bases, with 7 bases of the junction left unmatched. The CDR3 consists of 16 residues. The CDR3: CASSLASGGRSYEQYF. The CDR3 nucleotides read TGTGCCAGCAGCTTGGCAAGCGGGGGCCGCTCCTACGAGCAGTACTTC. Full variable domain (rest looked up from reference TRBV7-2 and TRBJ2-7): GAGVSQSPSNKVTEKGKDVELRCDPISGHTALYWYRQSLGQGLEFLIYFQGNSAPDKSGLPSDRFSAERTGGSVSTLTIQRTQQEDSAVYLCASSLASGGRSYEQYFGPGTRLTVT.

A few counts support this clonotype. The gene calls are TRBV10-3 and TRBJ2-7; 7 bases are shared with TRBD1. Trimming took 9 bases from V and 5 from J; bases not matched to a gene: 16. The CDR3 contains 15 residues. Germline V gene lookup returns CDR1 ENHRY and CDR2 SYGVKD. This CDR3 is CAIRPGQTQGDEQYF. The CDR3 nucleotides are TGTGCCATTCGACCGGGACAGACTCAAGGGGACGAGCAGTACTTC.

This CDR3 reads CASSVSGQGAAGYTF. CDR3 DNA sequence: TGTGCCAGCAGCGTCTCGGGACAGGGGGCGGCTGGCTACACCTTC. The J gene is TRBJ1-2, the V gene TRBV7-2; 12 positions agree with TRBD1. Germline CDR1 reads SGHTA; CDR2 reads FQGNSA. The CDR3 extends over 15 amino acids. The junction had 8 bases not matched to a gene; V was cut back by 5 bases and J by 7 bases.

The gene calls are TRBV9 and TRBJ2-5; no definite D call. V lost 2 bases to trimming and J lost 1 base, with 3 bases between them. The CDR3 loop spans 12 amino acids. Germline lookup yields CDR1 SGDLS and CDR2 YYNGEE. For the CDR3, the DNA is TGTGCCAGCAGCGTGATCCAAGAGACCCAGTACTTC. Translated: CASSVIQETQYF.

V gene TRBV7-9 combines with J gene TRBJ2-3; D unresolved. Looked up from germline, CDR1 is SEHNR and CDR2 is FQNEAQ (reference sequence). CDR3 length equals 12 residues. The V end lost 5 bases, the J end lost 6 bases, and 9 bases lay between the germline ends. CDR3 in DNA: TGTGCCAGCAGCGTATCCCCTGATACGCAGTATTTT. Translating gives CASSVSPDTQYF.

This clonotype was detected only once. The rearrangement uses TRBV11-2 and TRBJ2-1; 14 bases are a match to TRBD2. The CDR3 sequence is 16 residues long. The germline V gene encodes CDR1 SGHAT and CDR2 FQNNGV. Unmatched junction bases numbered 9, after V lost 7 bases and J lost 7 bases. This chain's CDR3 is CASIPGTSGRGNEQFF. The CDR3 region has the DNA TGTGCCAGCATCCCAGGGACTAGCGGGAGAGGGAATGAGCAGTTCTTC.

This chain joins TRBV29-1 and TRBJ2-5, with D uncertain. This CDR3 is built from 12 residues. The germline V gene encodes CDR1 SQVTM and CDR2 ANQGSEA. The V gene lost 2 bases and the J gene lost 4 bases, with 8 bases spanning the gap. CDR3 sequence reads: CSVEYRTETQYF. CDR3 nucleotide sequence: TGCAGCGTTGAATACCGCACAGAGACCCAGTACTTC.

A few counts support this clonotype. The chain carries TRBV9 and TRBJ2-1; 8 bases align to TRBD1. This CDR3 has 17 amino acids. V gave up 0 bases and J gave up 5 bases; unmatched junction bases: 10. Germline V gene sequence: CDR1 SGDLS, CDR2 YYNGEE. The CDR3 sequence is CASSVDLGTGVNNEQFF. The CDR3 DNA reads as TGTGCCAGCAGCGTAGACCTTGGGACAGGTGTTAACAATGAGCAGTTCTTC.